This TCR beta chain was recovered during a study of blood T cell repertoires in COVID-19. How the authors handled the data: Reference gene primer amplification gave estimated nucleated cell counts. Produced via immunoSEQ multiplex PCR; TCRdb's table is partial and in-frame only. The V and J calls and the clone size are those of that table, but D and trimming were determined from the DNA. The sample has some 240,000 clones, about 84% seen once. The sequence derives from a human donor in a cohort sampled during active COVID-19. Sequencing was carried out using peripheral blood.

CDR3 sequence reads: CASSLSDWGPTTQYF. In nucleotides, the CDR3 is TGTGCCAGCAGTTTATCGGATTGGGGGCCGACGACCCAGTACTTC. The rearrangement uses TRBV28 and TRBJ2-5; maybe TRBD1 (6 bases). Trimming took 1 base from V and 7 from J, leaving 16 bases between them. The V gene's germline CDR1 is MDHEN and CDR2 SYDVKM. The CDR3 runs 15 residues.